This T cell receptor (beta chain) comes out of a study of blood T cell repertoires in COVID-19. Clones were sequenced by immunoSEQ multiplex PCR, and TCRdb holds only the in-frame ones, with some missing. This table holds approximately 36,000 clones, 80% to 90% found once. There are 14 residues in the CDR3. V was shortened by 3 bases and J by 4 bases, with 10 bases between the two germline ends. The germline V gene has CDR1 ENHRY and CDR2 SYGVKD. Sequenced material: peripheral blood. This clonotype was sampled from a man between 60 and 75 years old with COVID-19, enrolled during active disease. The gene calls are TRBV10-3 and TRBJ1-5; TRBD1 might be the D (6 bases). The CDR3 nucleotides are TGTGCCATCAGTGAAGGGGGGGTGAATCAGCCCCAGCATTTT. Protein sequence: CAISEGGVNQPQHF.